This T cell receptor (beta chain) was obtained from a study of T cells in Graves' hyperthyroidism and ophthalmopathy. Overall study findings and caveats: Researchers report that a 13 V-J model separated ophthalmopathy from stable hyperthyroidism.

This clonotype appeared many times. Its specificity is unknown. With a duration under 2 months, the hyperthyroidism was newly diagnosed in patients aged 18 to 65. TCR beta CDR3 region amplification was performed from RNA transcripts. The TCR CDR3 first-round RT-PCR relied on the HTBI primer set. TCRdb used MiXCR to reprocess the multiplex PCR reads, holding one entry per CDR3 protein. Of 480,000 or so distinct CDR3 sequences listed, approximately 14% are singletons. V shed 5 bases, J shed 4 bases, and the junction held 9 bases outside the gene matches. Germline lookup yields CDR1 SEHNR and CDR2 FQNEAQ (reference sequence). This CDR3 region has 16 residues.

The source is a woman aged 18-30 years with Graves' hyperthyroidism. The sample consisted of blood. The chain combines TRBV7-9 with TRBJ2-1, with TRBD2 matching 9 bases. CDR3 in amino acids: CASSARAGGTYNEQFF. In DNA, the CDR3 is TGTGCCAGCAGCGCCCGAGCGGGGGGAACGTACAATGAGCAGTTCTTC.